The clone carrying this T cell receptor beta chain has more than one count but fewer than ten. Antigen unknown. The authors reverse transcribed all of the isolated RNA, so sequencing captured expressed TCRB transcripts. Profiled with immunoSEQ multiplex PCR; TCRdb holds only in-frame clones, not every one. This sample carries approximately 470,000 clones, around 30% of them seen once, and the ten largest clones take roughly 0.06%. Sorted populations all exceeded 95% purity. This record belongs to a study of beta chain features in type 1 diabetes. V lost 1 base, J lost 3 bases, and 19 bases lay in between. Germline V CDR1 and CDR2: GTSNPN, SVGIG (reference sequence). This CDR3 contains 16 residues. Whole-study findings and limits: PCR, the amplification step, might favor shorter templates, equally in patients and controls.

The chain joins TRBV30 to TRBJ2-7; D not resolved. Sequences were obtained from naive CD4+ T cells from blood. The sequence came from a man aged 18-30 years in good health. CDR3: CAWSGVIGGRHYEQYF. DNA of the CDR3: TGTGCCTGGAGTGGGGTGATTGGTGGGCGGCACTACGAGCAGTACTTC. The variable domain in full, with the rest retrieved from reference TRBV30 and TRBJ2-7, is SQTIHQWPATLVQPVGSPLSLECTVEGTSNPNLYWYRQAAGRGLQLLFYSVGIGQISSEVPQNLSASRPQDRQFILSSKKLLLSDSGFYLCAWSGVIGGRHYEQYFGPGTRLTVT.